The present TCR beta chain was sequenced within a study of neurological immune-mediated disorders. Many counts were recorded for this clonotype. V lost 6 bases and J lost 3, with 12 bases in between. There are 14 residues in the CDR3. cDNA synthesis was performed by 5'RACE with 10-nucleotide random UMIs. Over 180 million TCR-beta sequences (from 15-18 subjects) were yielded by each sequencing run. TCRdb recomputed calls from the 5' RACE reads with MiXCR, one row per CDR3 protein. The sample contains 55,000 to 75,000 distinct CDR3 sequences, over 2% of which appear only once. The receptor's source is a man aged 45-60 years with multiple sclerosis. Sequencing used PBMCs. The chain recombines TRBV12-3 or TRBV12-4 with TRBJ1-5; D unresolved. The CDR3 DNA follows: TGTGCCAGCAGCCATGACGGTTACAATCAGCCCCAGCATTTT. Translation gives CASSHDGYNQPQHF.